A single T cell receptor (beta chain) is shown here with its context. V shed 2 bases, J shed 4 bases, and the junction held 4 bases outside the gene matches. There are 15 residues in the CDR3. CDR1 and CDR2 (germline): MGHRA, YSYEKL. Primers used in a second PCR of about 6 to 11 cycles were a sample-barcoded 5' primer and a J-beta primer mix. A template-switch adaptor with 12 random nucleotides tagged each cDNA molecule. TCRdb re-called the 5' RACE reads through MiXCR, storing one row per CDR3 protein. Found here are roughly 1,500,000 distinct CDR3 sequences, around 42% of them singletons; the top ten hold approximately 7.9%. This entry is derived from a study of blood T cells in healthy people across ages. Healthy Caucasian individuals from Russia aged 6 to 90 served as donors.

V and J are TRBV4-1 and TRBJ1-5, with 8 bases that match TRBD1. The material sequenced was blood. This TCR was recovered from a young woman in good health. In DNA form, the CDR3 reads TGCGCCAGCAGCCAATGGACAGGGACTAATCAGCCCCAGCATTTT. This gives the protein CASSQWTGTNQPQHF.